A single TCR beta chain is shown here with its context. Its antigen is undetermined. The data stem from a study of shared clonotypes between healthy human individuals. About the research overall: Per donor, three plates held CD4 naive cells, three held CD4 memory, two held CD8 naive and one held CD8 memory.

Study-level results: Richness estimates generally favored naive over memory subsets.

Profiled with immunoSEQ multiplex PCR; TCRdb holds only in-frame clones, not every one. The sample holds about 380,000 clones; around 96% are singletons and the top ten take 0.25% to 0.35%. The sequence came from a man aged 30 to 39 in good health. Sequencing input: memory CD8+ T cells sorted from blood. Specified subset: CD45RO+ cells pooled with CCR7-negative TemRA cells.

CDR3 nucleotides: TGTGCCAGCAGCTTACTCACAGATACGCAGTATTTT. Encoded protein: CASSLLTDTQYF. V is TRBV7-2 and J is TRBJ2-3; D is ambiguous. Between the trimmed V and J ends, which lost 2 bases and 2 bases, there was a span of 2 bases. This CDR3 is 12 amino acids long. Germline assignment: CDR1 SGHTA and CDR2 FQGNSA.